The next 7 T cell receptor beta chains were all read from a single sample in a study of OX40 agonist ivuxolimab in advanced cancers. TCRdb keeps only in-frame clones here, not all; method: immunoSEQ multiplex PCR. Among fewer than 85,000 clones listed, 80% to 95% were seen once. The sequencing here drew on CD4+ or CD8+ T cells sorted from blood, taken in a trial of the OX40 agonist ivuxolimab. These receptors all come from an adult with an advanced solid tumor such as melanoma, head and neck, liver or kidney cancer.

The rearrangement uses TRBV11-3 and TRBJ2-3, with D unresolved. The ends were cut back, 1 base at V and 4 bases at J, with 12 bases in the middle. The germline CDR1 and CDR2 sequences are SGHNT and YENEEA. The CDR3 is made up of 15 amino acids. CDR3: CASSLGNPLPDTQYF. The CDR3, as DNA: TGTGCCAGCAGCTTAGGCAACCCCCTCCCAGATACGCAGTATTTT.

This chain joins TRBV27 and TRBJ1-4, with no clear D. This CDR3 is built from 15 residues. Germline-derived CDR1 and CDR2 are MNHEY and SMNVEV (reference sequence). Trimming pared 2 bases from V and 8 bases from J, leaving 15 bases between. CDR3 in DNA: TGTGCCAGCAGTTTAGGGTGGATTCGGGGAGAAAAACTGTTTTTT. As protein: CASSLGWIRGEKLFF.

The chain couples TRBV4-1 to TRBJ1-4; D not resolved. With 0 bases removed from V and 4 bases from J, the gap between germline ends came to 9 bases. The CDR3 covers 15 residues. Germline CDR1 and CDR2: MGHRA and YSYEKL. CDR3 region: CASSQESSNNEKLFF. CDR3 nucleotides: TGCGCCAGCAGCCAAGAGTCGAGCAATAATGAAAAACTGTTTTTT.

V and J are TRBV6-6 and TRBJ2-3; D not resolved. Germline V lookup: CDR1 MNHNY, CDR2 SVGAGI (reference sequence). CDR3 length equals 13 residues. V lost 4 bases and J 3 bases, leaving 8 bases between the germline ends. This CDR3 reads CASSSPKTDTQYF. The CDR3 DNA reads TGTGCCAGCAGTTCTCCTAAAACAGATACGCAGTATTTT.

This chain links TRBV7-2 with TRBJ1-3; no firm D call. Trimming removed 5 bases from V and 3 bases from J, with 5 bases in between. Germline loops: CDR1 SGHTA, CDR2 FQGNSA. This CDR3 is 12 amino acids long. The CDR3 nucleotides are TGTGCCAGCAGCATGTTTGGAAACACCATATATTTT. Translated, it gives CASSMFGNTIYF.

The chain employs TRBV29-1 and TRBJ2-2; TRBD2 agrees at 8 bases. V lost 5 bases to trimming and J lost 5 bases; unmatched junction nucleotides: 13. The CDR3 contains 16 residues. The V gene's germline CDR1 is SQVTM and CDR2 ANQGSEA. The chain's CDR3 is CSVSGGAGRGTGELFF. As DNA, the CDR3 is TGCAGCGTTTCGGGAGGGGCCGGGAGAGGAACCGGGGAGCTGTTTTTT.

The rearrangement joins TRBV5-4 to TRBJ2-3; TRBD2 aligns across 7 bases. The CDR3 runs to 15 residues. Trimming removed 1 base from V and 0 bases from J; junction bases left unmatched: 2. Germline CDR1 is SGHNT and CDR2 is YYREEE (reference sequence). The CDR3 sequence is CASSLSGASTDTQYF. CDR3 sequence (DNA): TGTGCCAGCAGCTTGAGCGGGGCTAGCACAGATACGCAGTATTTT.